These 16 T cell receptor beta chains share one sample of origin, sequenced in a study of OX40 agonist ivuxolimab in advanced cancers. The library was made by the immunoSEQ multiplex PCR assay. TCRdb's version of the immuneACCESS table is confined to in-frame rearrangements and falls short of the full clone set. An unresolved V gene accounts for under half of the shortfall where checked; the remainder is of unknown origin. For this sample there are 60,000 to 65,000 clones; 85% to 90% appear just once. Less than 14% of the sample rests with the top ten. The material sequenced was CD4+ or CD8+ T cells sorted from blood, taken in a trial of the OX40 agonist ivuxolimab. All receptors derive from an adult with an advanced solid tumor such as melanoma, head and neck, liver or kidney cancer.

This clone was seen once. The chain uses TRBV19 and TRBJ1-2; 9 bases are a match to TRBD1. J was trimmed by 6 bases and V by 4 bases; bases with no gene match: 9. The germline V gene has CDR1 LNHDA and CDR2 SQIVND (reference sequence). The CDR3 spans 15 residues. The CDR3 region is CASSNAGTGFNGYTF. The CDR3 DNA follows: TGTGCCAGTAGTAATGCCGGGACAGGGTTTAATGGCTACACCTTC.

The chain carries TRBV28 and TRBJ1-4; D is unclear. Germline CDR1 is MDHEN and CDR2 is SYDVKM. Trimming removed 5 bases at V and 4 bases at J, with 17 bases between. This CDR3 comprises 16 residues. The CDR3 bases are TGTGCCAGCAGTCCCCCGACCCCGACCCTTAATGAAAAACTGTTTTTT. It encodes CASSPPTPTLNEKLFF.

This chain links TRBV18 with TRBJ2-2; no clear D gene. V lost 0 bases, J lost 3 bases, and 5 bases lay in between. Germline V lookup: CDR1 KGHSH, CDR2 LQKENI. The CDR3 totals 14 residues. CDR3 amino acids: CASSPPRYTGELFF. CDR3 coding DNA: TGTGCCAGCTCACCACCCAGGTACACCGGGGAGCTGTTTTTT.

The chain has TRBV18 and TRBJ2-1; D remains ambiguous. Germline lookup yields CDR1 KGHSH and CDR2 LQKENI. V dropped 4 bases and J dropped 4 bases, with 8 bases sitting between them. This CDR3 spans 13 amino acids. CDR3 DNA: TGTGCCAGCTCACAAGACTTATACAATGAGCAGTTCTTC. Residues: CASSQDLYNEQFF.

V gene TRBV13 combines with J gene TRBJ1-2; no clear D gene. V was shortened by 3 bases and J by 2 bases, with 10 bases between the two germline ends. Germline V gene sequence: CDR1 PRHDT, CDR2 FYEKMQ (reference sequence). The CDR3 is made up of 14 amino acids. CDR3: CASSFKVGNYGYTF. In nucleotides, the CDR3 is TGTGCCAGCAGCTTTAAGGTCGGCAACTATGGCTACACCTTC.

The J gene is TRBJ2-5, the V gene TRBV18, with D tentatively TRBD1 or TRBD2 (6 bases each). CDR1 and CDR2 (germline): KGHSH, LQKENI. This CDR3 has 14 residues. Trimming shortened V by 0 bases and J by 4 bases, and 9 bases separated the two germline ends. CDR3 sequence reads: CASSPPGGGETQYF. DNA of the CDR3: TGTGCCAGCTCACCACCCGGAGGGGGAGAGACCCAGTACTTC.

The genes are TRBV5-1 and TRBJ1-6, with D maybe TRBD1 (5 bases). The germline CDR1 and CDR2 sequences are SGHRS and YFSETQ. This CDR3 has 17 amino acids. V was cut by 0 bases and J by 0 bases, with 10 bases left in between. CDR3 protein: CASSLDGQGSYNSPLHF. In nucleotides, the CDR3 is TGCGCCAGCAGCTTGGACGGACAAGGCTCCTATAATTCACCCCTCCACTTT.

Notes on this clone: Because the CDR3's place on the DNA is in doubt, the DNA is left out and the CDR3 is given as listed by TCRdb. The chain is built from TRBV9 and TRBJ2-3. The germline CDR1 and CDR2 sequences are SGDLS and YYNGEE. Counting both end residues, the CDR3 totals 12 amino acids. CDR3 loop: CASSVGTGTSYF.

The sample holds one count of this clone. The chain is built from TRBV10-2 and TRBJ2-5; D might be TRBD1 (6 bases). The CDR3 contains 13 residues. V gave up 3 bases and J gave up 4 bases, with 9 bases separating them. Germline V gene data show CDR1 as WSHSY and CDR2 as SAAADI. The CDR3 here is CASSDWGPETQYF. The DNA of the CDR3 is TGCGCCAGCAGTGACTGGGGGCCAGAGACCCAGTACTTC.

This clone was seen more than once but under ten times. The chain links TRBV7-9 to TRBJ1-5; D is uncertain. Per germline, CDR1 SEHNR and CDR2 FQNEAQ (reference sequence). The CDR3 consists of 14 residues. V was pared by 2 bases and J by 3 bases, with 8 bases between. The CDR3 nucleotides read TGTGCCAGCAGCTTAAAGGGTCCCAATCAGCCCCAGCATTTT. Translating gives CASSLKGPNQPQHF.

The rearrangement uses TRBV10-3 and TRBJ2-1; 9 nucleotides agree with TRBD2. The CDR3 covers 15 residues. The V segment lost 10 bases and the J segment 0 bases; nucleotides outside the gene matches: 7. CDR1 is ENHRY, CDR2 SYGVKD, per germline. The CDR3: CATLTSGRSYNEQFF. The CDR3 DNA is TGTGCCACCCTGACTAGCGGACGCTCCTACAATGAGCAGTTCTTC.

The chain carries TRBV6-5 and TRBJ2-3, with 10 bases fitting TRBD1. Germline values: CDR1 MNHEY, CDR2 SVGAGI. The CDR3 has 15 residues. V gave up 4 bases and J gave up 6 bases; unmatched junction bases: 7. CDR3 in DNA: TGTGCCAGCAGTTCCCCGGGACAGGGGTCCGATACGCAGTATTTT. Translation: CASSSPGQGSDTQYF.

V and J are TRBV2 and TRBJ1-1; a possible D gene is TRBD1 (6 bases). CDR1 and CDR2 (germline): SNHLY, FYNNEI. V lost 3 bases and J lost 5, with 13 bases in between. The CDR3 is made up of 14 amino acids. CDR3 nucleotides: TGTGCCAGCAGTGACGGTTCAGGGGTAACTGAAGCTTTCTTT. Translation gives CASSDGSGVTEAFF. Combining the CDR3 with reference TRBV2 and TRBJ1-1 gives the whole variable domain EPEVTQTPSHQVTQMGQEVILRCVPISNHLYFYWYRQILGQKVEFLVSFYNNEISEKSEIFDDQFSVERPDGSNFTLKIRSTKLEDSAMYFCASSDGSGVTEAFFGQGTRLTVV.

This clone showed up just once. The rearrangement joins TRBV6-5 to TRBJ2-2; 10 bases line up with TRBD2. J gave up 5 bases and V 10 bases, and 4 bases lay outside the gene matches. The CDR3 is made up of 13 amino acids. Germline V gene data show CDR1 as MNHEY and CDR2 as SVGAGI. The CDR3 sequence is CATGTSVTGELFF. CDR3 sequence (DNA): TGTGCCACCGGGACTAGCGTTACCGGGGAGCTGTTTTTT.

This chain uses TRBV19 with TRBJ1-1; 9 bases fit TRBD1. Losses at the gene ends were 6 bases for V and 3 bases for J; bases not matched to a gene: 2. CDR1 and CDR2 from the germline V gene are LNHDA and SQIVND (reference sequence). The CDR3 loop spans 13 amino acids. CDR3 nucleotides: TGTGCCAGTAGGGGACAGGGATACACTGAAGCTTTCTTT. It encodes CASRGQGYTEAFF.

The chain recombines TRBV7-6 with TRBJ2-5; TRBD1 agrees at 7 bases. V lost 0 bases, J lost 6 bases, and 7 bases stayed unmatched. This CDR3 comprises 15 residues. Per the germline V gene, CDR1 is SGHVS and CDR2 is FNYEAQ. The CDR3 protein is CASSLASGRGKTQYF. The CDR3 DNA sequence: TGTGCCAGCAGCTTAGCTTCCGGCAGGGGGAAGACCCAGTACTTC.